This TCR beta chain was captured in a study of shared clonotypes between healthy human individuals. Donors comprised only Caucasian adults living in Nashville, Tennessee. Researchers partitioned CD4+ cells into CD45RA+ naive and CD45RA-negative memory subsets. V was clipped by 6 bases and J by 7 bases; unmatched bases: 8. This CDR3 spans 14 amino acids. CDR1 and CDR2 (germline): MNHNS, SASEGT. Sequenced by immunoSEQ multiplex PCR; TCRdb stores in-frame clones only, minus some. The data contain over a million clones, under 80% of them singletons. The specimen was memory CD4+ T cells sorted from blood. The subset: CD45RA-negative fraction. The TCR sequence derives from a man between 18 and 35 years old in good health. The rearrangement joins TRBV6-1 to TRBJ2-2, with TRBD1 matching over 7 bases. The CDR3 region is CASSLTGTGGELFF. CDR3 nucleotides: TGTGCCAGCAGCCTGACAGGGACGGGCGGGGAGCTGTTTTTT.